The source of this TCR beta chain is a study of T-cell reconstitution after alpha-beta-depleted transplantation in children. TCRbeta library preparation incorporated unique molecular identifiers. TCRdb re-called the PCR reads through MiXCR, storing one row per CDR3 protein. The table records approximately 350,000 distinct CDR3 sequences, around a tenth of them present only once. V was trimmed by 2 bases and J by 2 bases, leaving 15 bases between them. In germline, CDR1 is SEHNR, CDR2 FQNEAQ (reference sequence). This CDR3 has 17 amino acids. The V and J genes are TRBV7-9 and TRBJ2-2; D possibly corresponds to TRBD2 (6 bases). Sequences were derived from PBMCs from the stem cell graft donor, sampled from the stem cell graft. The TCR sequence derives from a human donor who donated a stem cell graft to a child with acute lymphoblastic leukemia. The DNA for the CDR3 is TGTGCCAGCAGCTTACTCCGGGACTTCGGAAACACCGGGGAGCTGTTTTTT. It yields the protein CASSLLRDFGNTGELFF.